This T cell receptor (beta chain) was identified in a study of regulatory T cells in long-lasting Graves disease. Overall study context: Prior antithyroid drug treatment in newly diagnosed Graves' patients lasted under 3 months. Overall study findings and caveats: Thyroid tissue was not sampled; only peripheral blood was.

To note about this clonotype: Its antigen remains unknown.

Time point described: newly diagnosed GD, antithyroid drugs for less than 3 months. PBMC-extracted RNA yielded the TCR library. Recruitment took place at an endocrinology department in Xi'an, China. CDR3 regions were amplified by Arm-PCR using iRepertoire HTBI primers to build TCR beta libraries. TCRdb re-called the multiplex PCR reads with MiXCR, one entry per CDR3 protein. The sample records 250,000 or so distinct CDR3 sequences, 20% to 25% being singletons. Germline loops: CDR1 MNHEY, CDR2 SVGAGI. This CDR3 is 16 amino acids long. V was pared by 2 bases and J by 4 bases, with 12 bases between. V usage is TRBV6-5 and J usage is TRBJ2-6; D is tentatively TRBD1 or TRBD2 (5 bases each). Specimen: peripheral blood mononuclear cells (PBMCs), collected at new diagnosis, from a patient treated with antithyroid drugs. The receptor comes from a female donor with Graves disease. Here the CDR3 reads CASSYGPGTGANVLTF. As DNA, the CDR3 is TGTGCCAGCAGTTACGGCCCGGGGACCGGGGCCAACGTCCTGACTTTC.